Following are 6 T cell receptor beta chains from one sample sequenced in a study of blood T cell repertoires in COVID-19. Sequenced by immunoSEQ multiplex PCR; TCRdb stores in-frame clones only, minus some. This sample yields about 70,000 clones, of which roughly 91% are seen a single time; roughly 30% belongs to the top ten. Specimen: peripheral blood. All receptors derive from a woman older than 75 with active or convalescent COVID-19.

This chain uses TRBV29-1 with TRBJ1-3; 7 bases agree with TRBD1. Germline CDR1 and CDR2: SQVTM and ANQGSEA. V lost 6 bases, J lost 3 bases, and 8 bases stayed unmatched. The CDR3 is made up of 14 amino acids. The chain's CDR3 is CSVNRGMNGNTIYF. DNA of the CDR3: TGCAGCGTAAACAGGGGAATGAATGGAAACACCATATATTTT.

CDR3 nucleotide sequence: TGTGCCAGCAACAAATTGGGCGAGCAGTTCTTC. Translating it yields CASNKLGEQFF. The gene calls are TRBV6-6 and TRBJ2-1; D gene uncertain. Germline V gives CDR1 MNHNY, CDR2 SVGAGI (reference sequence). The CDR3 covers 11 residues. V lost 7 bases, J lost 10 bases, and 11 bases lay in between.

This clone was detected only once. The rearrangement joins TRBV13 to TRBJ1-1; 7 bases map to TRBD1. CDR3 length: 14 amino acids. Germline-derived CDR1 and CDR2 are PRHDT and FYEKMQ (reference sequence). The V gene end was trimmed by 2 bases and the J gene end by 1 base; junction bases not matched to a gene: 1. The CDR3 region has the DNA TGTGCCAGCAGCTTACAGGGGGGGAACACTGAAGCTTTCTTT. Encoded protein: CASSLQGGNTEAFF.

The chain has TRBV7-2 and TRBJ2-7; D call uncertain. The CDR3 contains 15 residues. Germline assignment: CDR1 SGHTA and CDR2 FQGNSA. V lost 4 bases, J lost 4 bases, and 17 bases lay in between. As DNA, the CDR3 is TGTGCCAGCAGCTCTTATGCAGTCGAAGCGTACGAGCAGTACTTC. Protein product: CASSSYAVEAYEQYF.

The rearrangement joins TRBV4-1 to TRBJ2-2; 9 bases line up with TRBD1. Germline lookup yields CDR1 MGHRA and CDR2 YSYEKL. The CDR3 spans 19 residues. The ends lost 1 base at V and 2 bases at J; junction bases unmatched: 11. The CDR3 DNA is TGCGCCAGCAGCCAAGTTGCCCACAGGGGGCAATTCAACACCGGGGAGCTGTTTTTT. It is translated as CASSQVAHRGQFNTGELFF.

This chain connects TRBV2 to TRBJ1-3; 7 bases map to TRBD1. Trimming removed 4 bases from V and 4 bases from J; junction bases left unmatched: 4. Germline V CDR1 and CDR2: SNHLY, FYNNEI. The CDR3 runs 14 residues. The CDR3 DNA is TGTGCCAGCAGTGTCGGGACAGCCGGAAACACCATATATTTT. Translating gives CASSVGTAGNTIYF.